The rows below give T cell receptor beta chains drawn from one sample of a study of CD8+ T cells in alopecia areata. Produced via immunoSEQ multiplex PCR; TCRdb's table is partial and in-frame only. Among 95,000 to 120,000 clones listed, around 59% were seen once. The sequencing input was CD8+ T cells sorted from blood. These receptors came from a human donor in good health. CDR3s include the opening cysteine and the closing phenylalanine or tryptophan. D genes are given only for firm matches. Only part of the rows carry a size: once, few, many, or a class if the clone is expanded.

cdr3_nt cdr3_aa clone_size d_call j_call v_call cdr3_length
TGCGCCAGCAGTCTAGGCCTACAGGGTGTAGGGGGAAACACCATATATTTT CASSLGLQGVGGNTIYF . . TRBJ1-3 TRBV23-1 17
TGTGCCAGCAGCCTAGGACTAGCGGGGGGGAGCTCCTACGAGCAGTACTTC CASSLGLAGGSSYEQYF . TRBD2 TRBJ2-7 TRBV5-4 17
TGTGCCAGCAGCTTCGGGACAGGGAGCTCCTACGAGCAGTACTTC CASSFGTGSSYEQYF few TRBD1 TRBJ2-7 TRBV7-2 15
TGTGCCACCGGAGGCGGAGGCAAGACCCAGTACTTC CATGGGGKTQYF . . TRBJ2-5 TRBV15 12
TGTGCCAGCAACAGGGGGCCGAACGAGCAGTACTTC CASNRGPNEQYF few TRBD1 TRBJ2-7 TRBV28 12
TGTGCCATCAGTGTCGACAGGTACGGCGAGCAGTACTTC CAISVDRYGEQYF . . TRBJ2-7 TRBV10-3 13
TGCAGCGCAACTACCGGGGCAGCGATCGAGCAGTACTTC CSATTGAAIEQYF . . TRBJ2-7 TRBV29-1 13
TGTGCCAGCACCCCCCTAGGAAGCACAGATACGCAGTATTTT CASTPLGSTDTQYF few . TRBJ2-3 TRBV28 14
TGCAGCGTTCTGGACGGTCCTAATGAAAAACTGTTTTTT CSVLDGPNEKLFF . . TRBJ1-4 TRBV29-1 13
TGTGCCAGCAGTTCACTGAAGGTCGGCACAGATACGCAGTATTTT CASSSLKVGTDTQYF . . TRBJ2-3 TRBV28 15
TGTGCCAGCAGCTTGTACAGGGGAGGCGACGAGCAGTACTTC CASSLYRGGDEQYF . . TRBJ2-7 TRBV11-2 14
TGTGCCAGCAGACCGGGTTGGAACACTGAAGCTTTCTTT CASRPGWNTEAFF . . TRBJ1-1 TRBV25-1 13
TGCAGTGCACCCGGGAACCGGGACAATGAGCAGTTCTTC CSAPGNRDNEQFF few . TRBJ2-1 TRBV29-1 13
TGTGCCAGCAGCTTAGCGGGGGGGACCCAAGAGACCCAGTACTTC CASSLAGGTQETQYF few TRBD2 TRBJ2-5 TRBV13 15
TGTGCCAGCAGCTTAAACGGGGGTCCTAGCTCCTACGAGCAGTACTTC CASSLNGGPSSYEQYF . . TRBJ2-7 TRBV13 16
TGTGCCAGCAGCCTAGGCAGGGCCCACGAGCAGTACTTC CASSLGRAHEQYF . . TRBJ2-7 TRBV13 13
TGCGCCAGCAGCTTGGCTAGCGGGGGGTCCTACGAGCAGTACTTC CASSLASGGSYEQYF . TRBD2 TRBJ2-7 TRBV5-1 15
TGTGCCACCAGCAGATCTAAGGGAAGCGGCTACACCTTC CATSRSKGSGYTF once . TRBJ1-2 TRBV15 13
TGTGCCAGCAGCGAGGACGGGGGGGCCCGCACAGATACGCAGTATTTT CASSEDGGARTDTQYF . TRBD2 TRBJ2-3 TRBV5-6 16
TGTGCCAGCTTGGCAGCCAGCTCCTATAATTCACCCCTCCACTTT CASLAASSYNSPLHF . . TRBJ1-6 TRBV28 15
TGTGCCAGCAGCCCCCAAGGGGGATCTCCCTACGAGCAGTACTTC CASSPQGGSPYEQYF . . TRBJ2-7 TRBV7-9 15
TGTGCCAGTTGGGACGGCCTGAGCTCTGGGGCCAACGTCCTGACTTTC CASWDGLSSGANVLTF . . TRBJ2-6 TRBV2 16
TGTGCCAGCAAATCTCCCGGGGGGAAGACCCAGTACTTC CASKSPGGKTQYF . TRBD2 TRBJ2-5 TRBV28 13
TGTGCCAGCTATGGAGGGCCCTACGAGCAGTACTTC CASYGGPYEQYF . . TRBJ2-7 TRBV6-1 12
TGCGCCAGCAGCCAAGAAATAGGGAGGAGTTATGGCTACACCTTC CASSQEIGRSYGYTF . . TRBJ1-2 TRBV4-3 15
TGTGCCAGCAGTTTATGGGGACAAGATAATTCACCCCTCCACTTT CASSLWGQDNSPLHF . . TRBJ1-6 TRBV28 15
TGCGCCAGCAGCCTCAGGCTTTACTACGAGCAGTACTTC CASSLRLYYEQYF . . TRBJ2-7 TRBV5-1 13
TGTGCCAGCAGCCTCCGCGACAGGGGGCCCGGGGAGCTGTTTTTT CASSLRDRGPGELFF . TRBD1 TRBJ2-2 TRBV7-9 15
TGTGCCAGCAGCCCCTATGAGGGGGACAGGGTCAACGAGCAGTACTTC CASSPYEGDRVNEQYF . TRBD1 TRBJ2-7 TRBV7-9 16
TGTGCCAGCAGTACGACAAATCCGAACACTGAAGCTTTCTTT CASSTTNPNTEAFF . . TRBJ1-1 TRBV21-1 14
TGTGCCAGCAGCAAAGGGTCTACAGGGTTGGGCGAGACCCAGTACTTC CASSKGSTGLGETQYF . . TRBJ2-5 TRBV21-1 16
TGTGCCAGCAGCTCTCAGCGGGGAGGGTACAATGAGCAGTTCTTC CASSSQRGGYNEQFF . TRBD2 TRBJ2-1 TRBV7-9 15
TGTGCCTGGTCTTCGGGACTAGCTGGCACCGGGGAGCTGTTTTTT CAWSSGLAGTGELFF few TRBD2 TRBJ2-2 TRBV30 15
TGTGCCAGCAGTGAAGGTGGGACCGACTATGGCTACACCTTC CASSEGGTDYGYTF . . TRBJ1-2 TRBV2 14
TGTGCCAGCAGTACCGGGGGGCCGGAGACCCAGTACTTC CASSTGGPETQYF . . TRBJ2-5 TRBV28 13
TGTGCCAGCAGCTTAGGAGGAGCGGCGGACTCCTACAATGAGCAGTTCTTC CASSLGGAADSYNEQFF . . TRBJ2-1 TRBV7-8 17
TGTGCCAGCAGCTCCCCCAGCGGGGGGGCCGAGAGCACAGATACGCAGTATTTT CASSSPSGGAESTDTQYF few TRBD2 TRBJ2-3 TRBV9 18
TGTGCCATCAGTACCGGGACAGTCGCCTCCTACGAGCAGTACTTC CAISTGTVASYEQYF . TRBD1 TRBJ2-7 TRBV10-3 15
TGTGCCAGCAGTTTACAGGGTGCCCAGCCCCAGCATTTT CASSLQGAQPQHF . . TRBJ1-5 TRBV27 13
TGCAGCGGAGGACAGGGGGCCGGGGAGCTGTTTTTT CSGGQGAGELFF . TRBD1 TRBJ2-2 TRBV29-1 12
TGTGCCAGCAGTGACCCGGACTCCCCGGAACCACCCTACGAGCAGTACTTC CASSDPDSPEPPYEQYF . . TRBJ2-7 TRBV6-1 17
TGTGCCAGCAGCCGCGAGCTCTACAATGAGCAGTTCTTC CASSRELYNEQFF . . TRBJ2-1 TRBV7-3 13
TGTGCCAGCAGTGAAGCGCCTCGGGGGCGAGAGACCCAGTACTTC CASSEAPRGRETQYF . . TRBJ2-5 TRBV2 15
TGTGCCTGGGGACAGTTAAACTATGGCTACACCTTC CAWGQLNYGYTF few . TRBJ1-2 TRBV30 12
TGCGCCAGCAGCCAAGATGCCATTTATGAAAAACTGTTTTTT CASSQDAIYEKLFF few . TRBJ1-4 TRBV4-3 14
TGTGCCAGCAGCCCCGATGGACAGACAGGGTTCTTC CASSPDGQTGFF few . TRBJ2-1 TRBV27 12
TGTGCCAGCAGGGCTAGCGGGGGGCTCAGCACAGATACGCAGTATTTT CASRASGGLSTDTQYF . TRBD2 TRBJ2-3 TRBV2 16